Presented here are 10 T cell receptor beta chains from one specimen sequenced in a study of blood T cells in healthy people across ages. A J-beta primer mix and a sample-barcoded 5' primer were used in a second PCR of roughly 7 to 12 cycles. TCRdb re-called the 5' RACE reads with MiXCR, one entry per CDR3 protein. The repertoire holds about 970,000 distinct CDR3 sequences, with around 54% as singletons. Material: blood. The origin of the receptors is a woman aged 55-70 years in good health.

This clonotype was detected only a few times. The rearrangement links TRBV27 to TRBJ2-7; the D gene could be TRBD1 or TRBD2 (5 bases each). Trimming pared 3 bases from V and 4 bases from J, leaving 19 bases between. The V gene's germline CDR1 is MNHEY and CDR2 SMNVEV (reference sequence). This CDR3 is 16 amino acids long. CDR3 amino acids: CASSFRAGTAKYEQYF. CDR3 in DNA: TGTGCCAGCAGTTTTCGGGCCGGGACGGCCAAATACGAGCAGTACTTC.

J is TRBJ2-2 and V is TRBV5-1; weak D call: TRBD2 (6 bases). Trimming pared 1 base from V and 2 bases from J, leaving 9 bases between. This CDR3 spans 15 amino acids. Germline V CDR1 and CDR2: SGHRS, YFSETQ. CDR3 amino acids: CASSLRAGNTGELFF. CDR3 sequence (DNA): TGCGCCAGCAGCTTGCGAGCGGGCAACACCGGGGAGCTGTTTTTT. The full variable domain, with the rest looked up from reference TRBV5-1 and TRBJ2-2, is KAGVTQTPRYLIKTRGQQVTLSCSPISGHRSVSWYQQTPGQGLQFLFEYFSETQRNKGNFPGRFSGRQFSNSRSEMNVSTLELGDSALYLCASSLRAGNTGELFFGEGSRLTVL.

The genes are TRBV2 and TRBJ2-4, with TRBD1 as a possible D gene (6 bases). V lost 0 bases and J 8 bases, leaving 14 bases between the germline ends. This CDR3 comprises 15 residues. The germline V gene encodes CDR1 SNHLY and CDR2 FYNNEI. The CDR3 reads CASSEALPGEDIQYF. The CDR3, as DNA: TGTGCCAGCAGTGAAGCGCTTCCAGGGGAAGACATTCAGTACTTC.

The chain couples TRBV18 to TRBJ1-2, with a weak D call TRBD1 (5 bases). The CDR3 runs to 14 residues. The germline V and J ends were trimmed by 2 bases and 1 base, with 8 bases remaining between them. Germline V gives CDR1 KGHSH, CDR2 LQKENI. Here the CDR3 reads CASSPGTDNYGYTF. For the CDR3, the DNA is TGTGCCAGCTCACCAGGGACGGATAACTATGGCTACACCTTC.

A word on this clonotype: The junction differs from germline at one of its ends, possibly a read error. This rearrangement joins TRBV20-1 to TRBJ1-1, with D unclear. The CDR3 consists of 11 residues. CDR1 and CDR2 from the germline V gene are DFQATT and SNEGSKA (reference sequence). CDR3 protein: CGASAGPEAFF. CDR3 nucleotides: TGCGGTGCTAGTGCCGGGCCTGAAGCTTTCTTT.

The V and J genes are TRBV2 and TRBJ2-1; D may be TRBD2 (5 bases). V was shortened by 6 bases and J by 6 bases, with 21 bases between the two germline ends. The germline CDR1 and CDR2 sequences are SNHLY and FYNNEI. The CDR3 has 16 residues. The CDR3 loop is CASRRRGLSDRNEQFF. The CDR3 region has the DNA TGTGCCAGCAGACGACGGGGTTTGAGTGATCGCAATGAGCAGTTCTTC.

With respect to this clonotype: One junction end disagrees with the germline gene, perhaps due to a read error. The J gene is TRBJ1-4, the V gene TRBV30; 7 positions agree with TRBD1. Germline CDR1 reads GTSNPN; CDR2 reads SVGIG (reference sequence). The length of the CDR3 is 13 residues. The CDR3 region is CASSGQINENLFF. The CDR3 coding sequence is TGTGCCTCCTCGGGACAGATTAATGAAAACCTGTTTTTT.

The chain employs TRBV13 and TRBJ2-4, with D perhaps TRBD1 or TRBD2 (5 bases each). The end of the DNA aligns better with TRBJ2-7, so the J call may be wrong. The CDR3 has 17 amino acids. In germline, CDR1 is PRHDT, CDR2 FYEKMQ (reference sequence). The CDR3 reads CASSLAQGPFGAYEQYF. CDR3 nucleotide sequence: TGTGCCAGCAGCTTAGCGCAGGGTCCCTTCGGGGCCTACGAGCAGTACTTC.

This clonotype was seen a few times. The V and J genes are TRBV28 and TRBJ1-5, with D tentatively TRBD1 (5 bases). This CDR3 region has 17 residues. Germline V gives CDR1 MDHEN, CDR2 SYDVKM. V lost 2 bases, J lost 3 bases, and 17 bases lay in between. CDR3 loop: CASSLGHGDGPNQPQHF. In DNA, the CDR3 is TGTGCCAGCAGTTTAGGACATGGGGACGGACCCAATCAGCCCCAGCATTTT.

V gene TRBV27 combines with J gene TRBJ2-1; 10 positions match TRBD2. This CDR3 spans 15 amino acids. Germline V lookup: CDR1 MNHEY, CDR2 SMNVEV (reference sequence). Trimming at V came to 8 bases and at J to 8 bases, leaving 12 bases not matched to a gene. CDR3 loop: CASLIAGGPGYEQFF. In DNA form, the CDR3 reads TGTGCCAGCCTGATAGCGGGAGGCCCAGGCTATGAGCAGTTCTTC.